What follows are 23 T cell receptor beta chains derived from one specimen sequenced in a study of CD8 T cells in Susac syndrome. It was with random hexamers that 0.5 to 1 ug RNA was reverse transcribed. TCRdb called the immunoSEQ multiplex PCR reads again in MiXCR, with one record for every CDR3 protein. The sample has about 200,000 distinct CDR3 sequences; 85% to 95% are singletons. The sample comprised CD4+ T cells from PBMCs. These receptors were obtained from a human donor with multiple sclerosis.

The chain couples TRBV19 to TRBJ1-6; D is unresolved. Per germline, CDR1 LNHDA and CDR2 SQIVND (reference sequence). The CDR3 has 13 residues. Between the trimmed V and J ends, which lost 5 bases and 5 bases, there was a span of 7 bases. CDR3 nucleotides: TGTGCCAGTAGTGGGCCCGATAATTCACCCCTCCACTTT. Translated, it gives CASSGPDNSPLHF.

This chain links TRBV29-1 with TRBJ2-3, with D tentatively TRBD1 (6 bases). Germline-derived CDR1 and CDR2 are SQVTM and ANQGSEA. Trimming left V 0 bases short and J 8 bases short, with 9 bases between. CDR3 length: 12 amino acids. Here the CDR3 reads CSVEELGGTQYF. In nucleotides, the CDR3 is TGCAGCGTTGAAGAGCTAGGGGGTACGCAGTATTTT.

The CDR3 nucleotides read TGTGCCTGGAGTCTCGGACTAGCGGGGTTAAATGAGCAGTTCTTC. This translates into CAWSLGLAGLNEQFF. The chain joins TRBV30 to TRBJ2-1, with 12 bases that match TRBD2. The CDR3 covers 15 residues. Germline loops: CDR1 GTSNPN, CDR2 SVGIG (reference sequence). V trimming: 2 bases; J trimming: 7 bases; junction bases outside the gene matches: 6.

The gene calls are TRBV5-6 and TRBJ1-4; no clear D gene. Germline values: CDR1 SGHDT, CDR2 YYEEEE. V shed 0 bases and J shed 10 bases, with 10 bases lying between them. CDR3 length: 13 amino acids. CDR3 region: CASSLEQEGKLFF. In nucleotides, the CDR3 is TGTGCCAGCAGCTTGGAGCAAGAGGGAAAACTGTTTTTT.

This sequence joins TRBV7-8 and TRBJ1-5; no clear D gene. Trimming took 5 bases from V and 4 from J, leaving 6 bases between them. The CDR3 runs to 12 residues. CDR1 SGHVS and CDR2 FQNEAQ come from the germline V gene. The CDR3 loop is CASSHGNQPQHF. The CDR3 DNA reads TGTGCCAGCAGCCACGGGAATCAGCCCCAGCATTTT. Variable domain in full (rest from reference TRBV7-8 and TRBJ1-5): GAGVSQSPRYKVAKRGQDVALRCDPISGHVSLFWYQQALGQGPEFLTYFQNEAQLDKSGLPSDRFFAERPEGSVSTLKIQRTQQEDSAVYLCASSHGNQPQHFGDGTRLSIL.

The rearrangement uses TRBV7-9 and TRBJ1-2, with D maybe TRBD1 (5 bases). Germline assignment: CDR1 SEHNR and CDR2 FQNEAQ (reference sequence). V lost 7 bases and J lost 8, with 17 bases in between. The CDR3 length is 13 residues. Here the CDR3 reads CASTLAGSEGYTF. DNA for the CDR3: TGTGCCAGCACCTTGGCAGGGTCTGAGGGCTACACCTTC.

The chain combines TRBV5-4 with TRBJ1-1; D gene ambiguous. V was trimmed by 9 bases and J by 8 bases, leaving 23 bases between them. Germline V CDR1 and CDR2: SGHNT, YYREEE (reference sequence). CDR3 size: 14 residues. CDR3 amino acids: CATLRIGPLMEAFF. CDR3 sequence (DNA): TGTGCCACCTTACGGATAGGGCCCTTGATGGAAGCTTTCTTT.

This clonotype was detected a few times. The chain carries TRBV12-3 or TRBV12-4 and TRBJ1-1; D gene unclear. The CDR3 covers 13 residues. Trimming pared 2 bases from V and 0 bases from J, leaving 4 bases between. The CDR3 coding sequence is TGTGCCAGCAGTTTACAGATGAACACTGAAGCTTTCTTT. It is translated as CASSLQMNTEAFF.

This clonotype occurred once. The V and J genes are TRBV30 and TRBJ1-3, with D unclear. CDR3 length: 14 amino acids. V lost 3 bases, J lost 2 bases, and 11 bases lay in between. Germline CDR1 and CDR2: GTSNPN and SVGIG (reference sequence). CDR3 region: CAWSRGIAGNTIYF. In DNA, the CDR3 is TGTGCCTGGAGCCGGGGAATAGCTGGAAACACCATATATTTT.

The chain combines TRBV5-1 with TRBJ2-3, with TRBD2 identical over 8 bases. Trimming at V came to 0 bases and at J to 4 bases, leaving 4 bases not matched to a gene. CDR3 length equals 15 residues. CDR1 is SGHRS and CDR2 is YFSETQ in the germline V gene. The CDR3 sequence: CASSLEAGGSDTQYF. CDR3 bases: TGCGCCAGCAGCTTGGAGGCGGGGGGCTCAGATACGCAGTATTTT.

This clonotype showed up just once. The rearrangement uses TRBV3-1 and TRBJ1-1; no reliable D call. With 6 bases removed from V and 1 base from J, the gap between germline ends came to 9 bases. Germline CDR1 LGHDT, CDR2 YNNKEL (reference sequence). CDR3 length equals 13 residues. CDR3 nucleotide sequence: TGTGCCAGCAGGAATTTTGGGAACACTGAAGCTTTCTTT. Its translation: CASRNFGNTEAFF.

V is TRBV15 and J is TRBJ2-5; tentatively, D is TRBD2 (7 bases). The CDR3 runs 16 residues. Germline loops: CDR1 LNHNV, CDR2 YYDKDF (reference sequence). V gave up 1 base and J gave up 4 bases, with 16 bases separating them. CDR3 region: CATSRGGGDRGETQYF. CDR3 bases: TGTGCCACCAGCAGAGGCGGGGGCGACCGTGGAGAGACCCAGTACTTC.

The V call is TRBV28, the J call TRBJ1-5; D unresolved. Germline V gene data show CDR1 as MDHEN and CDR2 as SYDVKM. The CDR3 contains 13 residues. The V end was cut by 2 bases, the J end by 6 bases, with 8 bases between. CDR3 amino acids: CASSLVSGQPQHF. DNA for the CDR3: TGTGCCAGCAGTTTAGTATCGGGTCAGCCCCAGCATTTT.

This clonotype appeared a single time. The chain recombines TRBV4-2 with TRBJ2-5, with D perhaps matching TRBD2 (6 bases). This CDR3 comprises 14 residues. The germline V and J ends were trimmed by 0 bases and 5 bases, with 10 bases remaining between them. Per germline, CDR1 LGHNA and CDR2 YNFKEQ. The CDR3: CASSQDRLAETQYF. The CDR3, as DNA: TGTGCCAGCAGCCAAGATCGGCTAGCGGAGACCCAGTACTTC.

The J gene is TRBJ1-2, the V gene TRBV19; D gene ambiguous. Germline values: CDR1 LNHDA, CDR2 SQIVND (reference sequence). V was shortened by 7 bases and J by 6 bases, with 15 bases between the two germline ends. This CDR3 spans 13 amino acids. The CDR3 spells CASTSRSLDGYTF. The CDR3 DNA reads as TGTGCCAGTACCAGCAGGAGTTTGGATGGCTACACCTTC. Supplemented by reference TRBV19 and TRBJ1-2, the full variable domain reads DGGITQSPKYLFRKEGQNVTLSCEQNLNHDAMYWYRQDPGQGLRLIYYSQIVNDFQKGDIAEGYSVSREKKESFPLTVTSAQKNPTAFYLCASTSRSLDGYTFGSGTRLTVV.

The V and J genes are TRBV27 and TRBJ2-5; D remains unclear. V was trimmed by 10 bases and J by 4 bases, leaving 19 bases between them. CDR3 size: 14 residues. CDR1 is MNHEY and CDR2 is SMNVEV in the germline V gene (reference sequence). The DNA of the CDR3 is TGTGCCACCCGCCCGGCGACGACTGGAGAGACCCAGTACTTC. Residues: CATRPATTGETQYF.

The V and J genes are TRBV5-6 and TRBJ1-1, with D possibly TRBD1 on 5 matching bases. The CDR3 runs to 14 residues. CDR1 is SGHDT, CDR2 YYEEEE, per germline. The germline V and J ends were trimmed by 7 bases and 4 bases, with 17 bases remaining between them. CDR3 region: CASAPGRGSTEAFF. In DNA form, the CDR3 reads TGTGCCAGCGCACCTGGGAGGGGTTCCACTGAAGCTTTCTTT.

The chain recombines TRBV7-9 with TRBJ2-7; maybe TRBD2 (6 bases). With 5 bases removed from V and 0 bases from J, the gap between germline ends came to 14 bases. The CDR3 totals 15 residues. CDR1 is SEHNR and CDR2 is FQNEAQ in the germline V gene (reference sequence). The CDR3 is CASSPGGRSSYEQYF. The CDR3 coding sequence is TGTGCCAGCAGCCCTGGGGGGAGGAGCTCCTACGAGCAGTACTTC.

The chain links TRBV30 to TRBJ1-2; D uncertain. V shed 0 bases and J shed 4 bases, with 9 bases lying between them. The CDR3 is 13 residues long. Germline values: CDR1 GTSNPN, CDR2 SVGIG (reference sequence). The CDR3 loop is CAWSVLNAYGYTF. The CDR3 coding sequence is TGTGCCTGGAGTGTACTGAATGCCTATGGCTACACCTTC.

This clonotype occurred a few times. The J gene is TRBJ2-7, the V gene TRBV29-1; 8 bases are shared with TRBD1. CDR1 is SQVTM, CDR2 ANQGSEA, per germline. The CDR3 sequence is 12 residues long. J gave up 2 bases and V 6 bases, and 3 bases lay outside the gene matches. The chain's CDR3 is CSVRTGTYEQYF. CDR3 sequence (DNA): TGCAGCGTGAGGACAGGGACCTACGAGCAGTACTTC.

V and J are TRBV29-1 and TRBJ2-5, with D possibly being TRBD2 (6 bases). Trimming pared 7 bases from V and 2 bases from J, leaving 14 bases between. CDR1 and CDR2 from the germline V gene are SQVTM and ANQGSEA. This CDR3 is 13 amino acids long. Here the CDR3 reads CSAPRDSQETQYF. The DNA for the CDR3 is TGCAGCGCCCCCCGGGACTCACAAGAGACCCAGTACTTC.

This clonotype was seen a handful of times. V is TRBV9 and J is TRBJ2-3; D remains unclear. V dropped 2 bases and J dropped 2 bases, with 6 bases sitting between them. This CDR3 contains 13 residues. Germline CDR1 reads SGDLS; CDR2 reads YYNGEE. CDR3 DNA: TGTGCCAGCAGCGTTACACACACAGATACGCAGTATTTT. It codes for CASSVTHTDTQYF.

This rearrangement joins TRBV20-1 to TRBJ1-2, with D perhaps TRBD1 (5 bases). Germline-derived CDR1 and CDR2 are DFQATT and SNEGSKA (reference sequence). This CDR3 has 14 residues. V lost 3 bases to trimming and J lost 5 bases, with 16 bases between them. The CDR3 DNA reads as TGCAGTGCTAGGGAGGGACGGGGCGCTTATGGCTACACCTTC. This gives the protein CSAREGRGAYGYTF.